This TCR beta chain was observed in a study of T cells in narcolepsy. Trimming at V came to 5 bases and at J to 8 bases, leaving 9 bases not matched to a gene. Germline V lookup: CDR1 SGHRS, CDR2 YFSETQ. The CDR3 is 14 residues long. Assay: immunoSEQ multiplex PCR; the TCRdb copy retains only in-frame clones and omits some. The sample yields 27,000 or so clones, around 82% seen once. The clonotype comes from a human donor with narcolepsy. Sequenced material: CD45RA- memory CD4+ T cells from PBMCs. The chain carries TRBV5-1 and TRBJ1-4, with 7 bases lining up with TRBD1. Written as DNA, the CDR3 is TGCGCCAGCAGTCCATCCACAGGGGAGGAAAAACTGTTTTTT. This encodes CASSPSTGEEKLFF.